This T cell receptor beta chain stems from a study of T cells in pancreatic ductal adenocarcinoma. No neoadjuvant therapy was given to the selected pancreatic ductal adenocarcinoma patients before their surgery. General study findings and limits: Blood clonality (roughly 0.07) did not differ significantly from tumor (approximately 0.1). Compared with tumor, blood showed more total productive templates and approximately 8-fold more clonotypes. Tumors hold more CD45RO+ effector T cells, which may bias toward lower diversity.

On this clone: Its antigen is unknown.

Trimming left V 4 bases short and J 0 bases short, with 15 bases between. Germline values: CDR1 SEHNR, CDR2 FQNEAQ (reference sequence). There are 17 residues in the CDR3. The data were produced by immunoSEQ multiplex PCR, yet TCRdb's version contains in-frame clones alone and is incomplete. The top ten clones hold roughly 3.1% of a sample with around 100,000 clones, about 95% of them seen once. Sample: PBMCs. This receptor was obtained from a human donor with pancreatic ductal adenocarcinoma. The chain recombines TRBV7-9 with TRBJ2-2, with D unclear. In nucleotides, the CDR3 is TGTGCCAGCAGCTCAACCGGGTTCACCACGAACACCGGGGAGCTGTTTTTT. It encodes CASSSTGFTTNTGELFF. The whole variable domain, remainder taken from reference TRBV7-9 and TRBJ2-2, is DTGVSQNPRHKITKRGQNVTFRCDPISEHNRLYWYRQTLGQGPEFLTYFQNEAQLEKSRLLSDRFSAERPKGSFSTLEIQRTEQGDSAMYLCASSSTGFTTNTGELFFGEGSRLTVL.